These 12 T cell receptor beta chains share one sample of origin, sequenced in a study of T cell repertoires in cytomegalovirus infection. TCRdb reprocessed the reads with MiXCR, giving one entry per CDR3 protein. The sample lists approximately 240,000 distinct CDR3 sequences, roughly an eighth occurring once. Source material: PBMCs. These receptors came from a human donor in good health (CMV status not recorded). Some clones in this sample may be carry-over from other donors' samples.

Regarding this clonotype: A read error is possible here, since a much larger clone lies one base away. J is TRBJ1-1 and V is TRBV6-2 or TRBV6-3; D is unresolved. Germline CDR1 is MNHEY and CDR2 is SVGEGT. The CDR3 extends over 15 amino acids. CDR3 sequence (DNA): TGTGCCCGCAGTTACTCGATAGGTATGAACACTGAAGCTTTCTTT. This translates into CARSYSIGMNTEAFF.

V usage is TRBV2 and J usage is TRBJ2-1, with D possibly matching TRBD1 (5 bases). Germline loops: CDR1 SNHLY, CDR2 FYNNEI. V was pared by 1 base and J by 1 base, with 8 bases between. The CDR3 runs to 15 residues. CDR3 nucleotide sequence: TGTGCCAGCAGTGAAGACAGGCCTTCCTACAATGAGCAGTTCTTC. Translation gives CASSEDRPSYNEQFF.

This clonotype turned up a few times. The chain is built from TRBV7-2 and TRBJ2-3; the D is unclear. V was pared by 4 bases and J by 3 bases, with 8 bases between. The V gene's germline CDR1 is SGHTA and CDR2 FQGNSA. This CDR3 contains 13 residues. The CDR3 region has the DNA TGTGCCAGCAGCTCTCGACAAACAGATACGCAGTATTTT. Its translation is CASSSRQTDTQYF.

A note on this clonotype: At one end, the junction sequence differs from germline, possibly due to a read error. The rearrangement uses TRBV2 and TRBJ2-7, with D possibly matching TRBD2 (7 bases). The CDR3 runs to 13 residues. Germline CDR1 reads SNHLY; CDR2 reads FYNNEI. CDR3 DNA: TGTGCCAGCAGTGGGAGGGGGAGGGACGAGGAGTACTTC. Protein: CASSGRGRDEEYF. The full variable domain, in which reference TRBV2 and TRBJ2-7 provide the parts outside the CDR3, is EPEVTQTPSHQVTQMGQEVILRCVPISNHLYFYWYRQILGQKVEFLVSFYNNEISEKSEIFDDQFSVERPDGSNFTLKIRSTKLEDSAMYFCASSGRGRDEEYFGPGTRLTVT.

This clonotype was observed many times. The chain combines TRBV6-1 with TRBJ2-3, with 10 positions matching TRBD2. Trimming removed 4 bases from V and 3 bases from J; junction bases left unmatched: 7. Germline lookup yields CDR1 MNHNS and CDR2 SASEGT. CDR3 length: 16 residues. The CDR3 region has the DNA TGTGCCAGCAGTGCTATTAGGACTAGCGGTACAGATACGCAGTATTTT. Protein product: CASSAIRTSGTDTQYF.

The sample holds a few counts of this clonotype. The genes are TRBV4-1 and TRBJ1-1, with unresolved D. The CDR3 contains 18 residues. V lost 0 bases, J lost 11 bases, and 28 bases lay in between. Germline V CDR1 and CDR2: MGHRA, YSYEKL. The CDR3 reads CASSQDQLETLSGQRAFF. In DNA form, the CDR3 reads TGCGCCAGCAGCCAAGATCAGTTGGAGACCCTATCTGGTCAAAGGGCTTTCTTT.

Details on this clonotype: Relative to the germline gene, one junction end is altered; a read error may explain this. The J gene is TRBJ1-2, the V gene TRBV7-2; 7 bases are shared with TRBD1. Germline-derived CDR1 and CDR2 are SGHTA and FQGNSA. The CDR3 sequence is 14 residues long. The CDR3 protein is CASSLVQGTYGYHF. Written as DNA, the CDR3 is TGTGCCAGCAGCTTAGTACAGGGGACCTATGGCTACCACTTC.

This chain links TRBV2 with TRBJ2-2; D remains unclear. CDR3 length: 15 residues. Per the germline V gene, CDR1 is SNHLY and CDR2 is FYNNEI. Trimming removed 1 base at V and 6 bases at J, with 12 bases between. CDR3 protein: CASSEDSSAPGELFF. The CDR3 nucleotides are TGTGCCAGCAGTGAAGATTCTAGTGCGCCCGGGGAGCTGTTTTTT. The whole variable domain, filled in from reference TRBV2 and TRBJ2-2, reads EPEVTQTPSHQVTQMGQEVILRCVPISNHLYFYWYRQILGQKVEFLVSFYNNEISEKSEIFDDQFSVERPDGSNFTLKIRSTKLEDSAMYFCASSEDSSAPGELFFGEGSRLTVL.

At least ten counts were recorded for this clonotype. The CDR3 nucleotides are TGTGCCAGCAGCACCCGGGACCGTGGAATCTATGGCTACACCTTC. It specifies CASSTRDRGIYGYTF. This rearrangement joins TRBV7-2 to TRBJ1-2, with D perhaps matching TRBD1 (5 bases). The V end was cut by 5 bases, the J end by 4 bases, with 17 bases between. CDR3 length: 15 amino acids. Germline V CDR1 and CDR2: SGHTA, FQGNSA.

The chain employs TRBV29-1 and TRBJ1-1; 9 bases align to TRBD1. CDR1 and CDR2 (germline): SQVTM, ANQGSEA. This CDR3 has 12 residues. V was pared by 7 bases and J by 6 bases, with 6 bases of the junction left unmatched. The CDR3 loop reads CSGQGGISEAFF. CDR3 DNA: TGCAGCGGACAGGGGGGGATCTCTGAAGCTTTCTTT.

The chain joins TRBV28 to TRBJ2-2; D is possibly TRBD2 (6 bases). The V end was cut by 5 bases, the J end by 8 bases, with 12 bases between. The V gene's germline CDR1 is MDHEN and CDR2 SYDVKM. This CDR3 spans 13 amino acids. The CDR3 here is CASSLTSLGELFF. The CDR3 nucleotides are TGTGCCAGCAGTCTCACTAGCCTAGGGGAGCTGTTTTTT.

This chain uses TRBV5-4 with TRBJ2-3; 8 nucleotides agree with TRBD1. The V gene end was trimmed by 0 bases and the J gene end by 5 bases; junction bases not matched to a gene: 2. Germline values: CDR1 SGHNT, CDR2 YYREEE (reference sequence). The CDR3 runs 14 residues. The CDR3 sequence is CASSLGTGKDTQYF. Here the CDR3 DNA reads TGTGCCAGCAGCTTGGGGACAGGGAAAGATACGCAGTATTTT.